The source of this TCR beta chain is a study of shared clonotypes between healthy human individuals. Between the trimmed V and J ends, which lost 10 bases and 5 bases, there was a span of 5 bases. Germline loops: CDR1 SNHLY, CDR2 FYNNEI. The CDR3 spans 9 residues. The authors distributed each subset's genomic DNA evenly over several immunoSEQ plates. Some clones are missing from TCRdb's copy, which holds only in-frame ones; the method was immunoSEQ multiplex PCR. The table shows over a million clones, with 95% to 97% occurring only once. A remark on this clone: Antigen: not known.

Findings and limits, study-wide: Clonotype sharing across several donors was observed for roughly 5% of naive CD4 clonotypes. It was anticipated that sequencing depth would influence how many clonotypes donors shared.

The sequencing input was naive CD4+ T cells sorted from blood. Subset specified: CD45RA+ positively selected. This chain joins TRBV2 and TRBJ2-5, with D possibly matching TRBD2 (5 bases). The sequence was collected from a man aged 30 to 45 in good health. DNA of the CDR3: TGTGCCACGGGGGAGACCCAGTACTTC. Protein sequence: CATGETQYF.